The clone carrying this T cell receptor beta chain was detected many times. Its specificity is not known. From the 5' RACE reads, TCRdb called clonotypes with MiXCR, one entry per CDR3 protein. The repertoire consists of 350,000 or so distinct CDR3 sequences, with approximately 13% occurring once and the leading ten covering roughly 7.8%. Per the germline V gene, CDR1 is SQVTM and CDR2 is ANQGSEA. The CDR3 spans 14 residues. V shed 1 base and J 4 bases; nucleotides not matched to a gene: 2. The record originates from a study of identical twins. Study-wide results and caveats: Twins shared out-of-frame alpha sequences with excess low generation probability.

This sample was shared with a second study, whose subject was yellow fever vaccine responses in identical twins.

The rearrangement uses TRBV29-1 and TRBJ2-1, with 9 bases lining up with TRBD2. The sequence was collected from a young woman in good health. The sequenced material came from CD8+ T cells sorted from blood. The chain's CDR3 is CSVEGLAGYNEQFF. The CDR3 DNA sequence: TGCAGCGTTGAAGGCCTAGCGGGATACAATGAGCAGTTCTTC.